These 26 T cell receptor beta chains were all obtained from the same sample, sequenced in a study of somatic mutations in cytotoxic T cells in rheumatoid arthritis. Sequenced by immunoSEQ multiplex PCR; TCRdb stores in-frame clones only, minus some. This repertoire shows about 10,000 clones, roughly 80% found once; its top ten account for roughly 23%. Sequencing was performed on CD8+ T cells sorted from blood. Receptors originate from a man between 45 and 60 years old in good health.

This clone was counted only a few times. This chain joins TRBV30 and TRBJ2-7; TRBD2 is a possible D gene (6 bases). This CDR3 is 14 amino acids long. The V and J ends lost 5 bases and 5 bases respectively, with 19 bases between them. Germline V lookup: CDR1 GTSNPN, CDR2 SVGIG (reference sequence). The CDR3: CAWRGWGLFDEQYF. CDR3 nucleotide sequence: TGTGCCTGGCGGGGCTGGGGACTCTTTGACGAGCAGTACTTC.

The chain is built from TRBV13 and TRBJ2-5; TRBD1 aligns across 7 bases. The tail of the sequence fits TRBJ2-7 better, so the J call may be wrong. Looked up from germline, CDR1 is PRHDT and CDR2 is FYEKMQ (reference sequence). This CDR3 is 15 amino acids long. The CDR3 loop is CASSLTGGQLYEQYF. DNA for the CDR3: TGTGCCAGCAGCCTCACTGGGGGACAGCTCTACGAGCAGTACTTC.

Comments on this clone: A read error may account for a junction end that differs from germline. V and J are TRBV7-7 and TRBJ2-7, with 7 positions matching TRBD1. The length of the CDR3 is 16 residues. Germline V gene lookup returns CDR1 SSHAT and CDR2 FNYEAQ (reference sequence). The CDR3 DNA is TGTGCTAGCAGCCAACGGGACAGAAAATACCACTACGAGCAGTACTTC. Amino acid sequence: CASSQRDRKYHYEQYF.

V usage is TRBV28 and J usage is TRBJ2-1, with D possibly being TRBD2 (5 bases). CDR1 MDHEN and CDR2 SYDVKM come from the germline V gene. The CDR3 length is 16 residues. V was cut by 5 bases and J by 0 bases, with 14 bases left in between. The CDR3, as DNA: TGTGCCAGCAGTCCCGAGGGAGACCTCTCCTACAATGAGCAGTTCTTC. Its translation: CASSPEGDLSYNEQFF.

The rearrangement joins TRBV16 to TRBJ1-2; no clear D. V shed 0 bases and J shed 8 bases, with 10 bases lying between them. This CDR3 spans 13 amino acids. Germline V lookup: CDR1 KGHSY, CDR2 FQNENV. The CDR3, as DNA: TGTGCCAGCAGCCAATCGTCTGGGAGCGGCTACACCTTC. Translated, it gives CASSQSSGSGYTF. The full variable domain, rest sourced from reference TRBV16 and TRBJ1-2, is GEEVAQTPKHLVRGEGQKAKLYCAPIKGHSYVFWYQQVLKNEFKFLISFQNENVFDETGMPKERFSAKCLPNSPCSLEIQATKLEDSAVYFCASSQSSGSGYTFGSGTRLTVV.

This chain uses TRBV5-4 with TRBJ2-7, with a tentative D call TRBD2 (5 bases). This CDR3 region has 11 residues. The V gene's germline CDR1 is SGHNT and CDR2 YYREEE (reference sequence). V lost 8 bases and J 5 bases, leaving 11 bases between the germline ends. The CDR3 coding sequence is TGTGCCAGTCAGGAGGAAGACGAGCAGTACTTC. Translation: CASQEEDEQYF.

The chain links TRBV9 to TRBJ2-3; D might be TRBD2 (5 bases). The CDR3 has 18 amino acids. CDR1 SGDLS and CDR2 YYNGEE come from the germline V gene. Trimming left V 0 bases short and J 1 base short, with 18 bases between. The CDR3 is CASSVVPRAGEGTDTQYF. In DNA form, the CDR3 reads TGTGCCAGCAGCGTAGTTCCGCGGGCTGGAGAGGGCACAGATACGCAGTATTTT. Based on the CDR3 plus reference TRBV9 and TRBJ2-3, the full variable domain is DSGVTQTPKHLITATGQRVTLRCSPRSGDLSVYWYQQSLDQGLQFLIQYYNGEERAKGNILERFSAQQFPDLHSELNLSSLELGDSALYFCASSVVPRAGEGTDTQYFGPGTRLTVL.

Judged by abundance, this clone is medium-sized. This chain links TRBV7-9 with TRBJ2-7; TRBD1 matches 8 bases. CDR3 length: 15 residues. The germline V gene encodes CDR1 SEHNR and CDR2 FQNEAQ (reference sequence). V lost 1 base to trimming and J lost 4 bases; unmatched junction nucleotides: 6. The CDR3 region has the DNA TGTGCCAGCAGCTTAGGACAGGGGATTGTTTACGAGCAGTACTTC. Encoded protein: CASSLGQGIVYEQYF.

The chain joins TRBV10-3 to TRBJ2-5; 7 nucleotides match TRBD2. The V gene's germline CDR1 is ENHRY and CDR2 SYGVKD. There are 14 residues in the CDR3. The V and J ends lost 6 bases and 0 bases, in that order; junction bases with no gene match: 4. CDR3 loop: CAIRSGANQETQYF. CDR3 in DNA: TGTGCCATCAGGAGCGGGGCAAACCAAGAGACCCAGTACTTC.

This clone came up a few times. The rearrangement uses TRBV7-9 and TRBJ1-1; possible D gene TRBD1, 5 bases. CDR3 size: 13 residues. The germline V gene encodes CDR1 SEHNR and CDR2 FQNEAQ (reference sequence). The ends were cut back, 2 bases at V and 7 bases at J, with 11 bases in the middle. This CDR3 is CASSLTIRGEAFF. The CDR3 DNA sequence: TGTGCCAGCAGCTTAACGATTAGGGGTGAAGCTTTCTTT.

This sequence joins TRBV21-1 and TRBJ1-1. TRBV21-1 is marked as a pseudogene. CDR3 length: 13 residues. CDR3 nucleotide sequence: TGTGCCAACCTACTCCAGGAGGGGACTGAAGCTTTCTTT. Encoded protein: CANLLQEGTEAFF.

The genes are TRBV7-2 and TRBJ2-1, with 13 bases fitting TRBD2. The CDR3 is 15 amino acids. Germline CDR1 SGHTA, CDR2 FQGNSA. Trimming removed 4 bases from V and 10 bases from J; junction bases left unmatched: 7. This CDR3 is CASSWTSGRGAEQFF. In DNA form, the CDR3 reads TGTGCCAGCAGCTGGACTAGCGGGAGAGGTGCCGAGCAGTTCTTC.

The chain links TRBV15 to TRBJ2-1; a possible D gene is TRBD2 (6 bases). CDR1 is LNHNV, CDR2 YYDKDF, per germline (reference sequence). CDR3 length equals 19 residues. Trimming pared 3 bases from V and 4 bases from J, leaving 25 bases between. The CDR3 loop reads CATSSTNGLAGRIYNEQFF. The CDR3 DNA reads as TGTGCCACCAGCAGCACAAACGGATTGGCGGGGAGGATATACAATGAGCAGTTCTTC.

The V call is TRBV27, the J call TRBJ1-1, with D possibly TRBD1 on 5 matching bases. The V gene lost 2 bases and the J gene lost 6 bases, with 10 bases spanning the gap. Germline V gene lookup returns CDR1 MNHEY and CDR2 SMNVEV (reference sequence). This CDR3 has 13 amino acids. This CDR3 reads CASSLVAQAEAFF. The CDR3 region has the DNA TGTGCCAGCAGTTTAGTGGCACAGGCTGAAGCTTTCTTT.

The V call is TRBV28, the J call TRBJ2-3; 7 bases align to TRBD2. The ends lost 2 bases at V and 5 bases at J; junction bases unmatched: 7. The CDR3 contains 15 residues. CDR1 and CDR2 (germline): MDHEN, SYDVKM. The CDR3 reads CASSLRRERVDTQYF. The CDR3 DNA reads TGTGCCAGCAGTTTACGGCGGGAGAGGGTAGATACGCAGTATTTT.

The genes are TRBV9 and TRBJ1-2; 7 positions agree with TRBD1. Germline values: CDR1 SGDLS, CDR2 YYNGEE. The CDR3 has 13 residues. With 3 bases clipped from V and 4 bases from J, the junction kept 3 bases outside the gene matches. CDR3 residues: CASSERTGYGYTF. The CDR3 DNA reads as TGTGCCAGCAGCGAGAGGACAGGCTATGGCTACACCTTC.

The genes are TRBV15 and TRBJ1-4; TRBD1 might be the D (6 bases). Germline CDR1 reads LNHNV; CDR2 reads YYDKDF (reference sequence). This CDR3 region has 16 residues. V was cut by 5 bases and J by 2 bases, with 15 bases left in between. The CDR3 sequence is CATSPRGGATNEKLFF. For the CDR3, the DNA is TGTGCCACCAGCCCTAGGGGGGGCGCGACTAATGAAAAACTGTTTTTT.

The rearrangement links TRBV19 to TRBJ2-5; tentatively, D is TRBD2 (6 bases). There are 15 residues in the CDR3. Deletions cut 5 bases from V and 5 bases from J, with 18 bases between. Germline values: CDR1 LNHDA, CDR2 SQIVND (reference sequence). The CDR3 protein is CASSDRGRAGETQYF. The CDR3 DNA sequence: TGTGCCAGTAGTGATAGGGGACGGGCGGGGGAGACCCAGTACTTC.

About this clone itself: This likely stems from a read error, as it lies one base from a far larger clone. This sequence joins TRBV30 and TRBJ2-1; 8 nucleotides line up with TRBD2. Germline trimming cut 2 bases from V and 9 bases from J; bases unmatched to any gene: 6. Germline CDR1 reads GTSNPN; CDR2 reads SVGIG (reference sequence). This CDR3 is 13 amino acids long. CDR3 nucleotide sequence: TGTGCCTGGAGTCTCAGACTAGCGAGTGAGCAGTTCTTC. Translating it yields CAWSLRLASEQFF.

The V call is TRBV27, the J call TRBJ1-2; 8 bases agree with TRBD1. V trimming: 6 bases; J trimming: 3 bases; junction bases outside the gene matches: 3. CDR3 length: 13 residues. Germline V gene sequence: CDR1 MNHEY, CDR2 SMNVEV (reference sequence). CDR3 protein: CASRDRGYYGYTF. CDR3 in DNA: TGTGCCAGCAGAGACAGGGGTTACTATGGCTACACCTTC.

The chain recombines TRBV9 with TRBJ2-1, with 14 bases that match TRBD2. Germline loops: CDR1 SGDLS, CDR2 YYNGEE. This CDR3 region has 16 residues. J gave up 7 bases and V 4 bases, and 7 bases lay outside the gene matches. The CDR3 DNA is TGTGCCAGCAGCACTCGACTAGCGGGGGGGGGTAATGAGCAGTTCTTC. Translating it yields CASSTRLAGGGNEQFF.

The chain recombines TRBV5-6 with TRBJ2-3; 9 nucleotides align to TRBD1. V was pared by 0 bases and J by 1 base, with 12 bases of the junction left unmatched. The CDR3 consists of 19 residues. The germline CDR1 and CDR2 sequences are SGHDT and YYEEEE. The CDR3 DNA reads as TGTGCCAGCAGCTTGGACAGGGGGCGCCCGACTTTTGGCACAGATACGCAGTATTTT. Residues: CASSLDRGRPTFGTDTQYF.

The rearrangement joins TRBV14 to TRBJ2-2; 9 positions agree with TRBD1. CDR3 length: 18 residues. In germline, CDR1 is SGHDN, CDR2 FVKESK. Trimming took 2 bases from V and 6 from J; bases not matched to a gene: 13. This chain's CDR3 is CASSQFLPGQGTAGELFF. For the CDR3, the DNA is TGTGCCAGCAGCCAATTTCTCCCGGGACAGGGCACCGCCGGGGAGCTGTTTTTT.

A few counts support this clone. The chain employs TRBV7-2 and TRBJ1-1, with D uncertain. The CDR3 is 15 amino acids. Germline assignment: CDR1 SGHTA and CDR2 FQGNSA. The ends were cut back, 3 bases at V and 5 bases at J, with 16 bases in the middle. The CDR3 bases are TGTGCCAGCAGCTTTTTAGGTCGTTGGAGGACTGAAGCTTTCTTT. This sequence encodes CASSFLGRWRTEAFF.

This clone has just one count. The CDR3 protein is CASYQGSYEQYF. The CDR3 DNA sequence: TGTGCCAGTTATCAGGGGTCCTACGAGCAGTACTTC. The V gene is TRBV6-1, the J gene TRBJ2-7, with D perhaps TRBD1 (6 bases). The CDR3 has 12 amino acids. Germline V lookup: CDR1 MNHNS, CDR2 SASEGT. V lost 9 bases to trimming and J lost 1 base, with 10 bases between them.

This clone was recorded a few times. The chain uses TRBV4-2 and TRBJ2-7, with D tentatively TRBD2 (6 bases). CDR1 is LGHNA and CDR2 is YNFKEQ in the germline V gene. V lost 4 bases and J lost 0, with 13 bases in between. CDR3 length: 15 residues. The CDR3 reads CASSRRDSFSYEQYF. The CDR3 DNA reads as TGTGCCAGCAGCCGCCGGGACTCTTTCTCCTACGAGCAGTACTTC.